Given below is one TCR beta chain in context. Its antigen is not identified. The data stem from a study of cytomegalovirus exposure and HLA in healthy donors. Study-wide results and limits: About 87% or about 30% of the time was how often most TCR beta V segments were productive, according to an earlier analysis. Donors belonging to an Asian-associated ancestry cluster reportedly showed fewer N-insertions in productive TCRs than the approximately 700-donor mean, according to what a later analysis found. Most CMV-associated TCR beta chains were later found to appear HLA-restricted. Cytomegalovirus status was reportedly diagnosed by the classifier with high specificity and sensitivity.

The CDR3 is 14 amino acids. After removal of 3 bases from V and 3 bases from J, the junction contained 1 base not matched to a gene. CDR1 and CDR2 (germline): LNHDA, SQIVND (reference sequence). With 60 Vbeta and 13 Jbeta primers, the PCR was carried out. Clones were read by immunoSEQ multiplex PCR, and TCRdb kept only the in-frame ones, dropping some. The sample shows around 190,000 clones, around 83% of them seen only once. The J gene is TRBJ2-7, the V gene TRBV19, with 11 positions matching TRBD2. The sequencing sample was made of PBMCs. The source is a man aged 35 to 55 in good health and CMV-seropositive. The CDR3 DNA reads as TGTGCCAGTAGTATTCTAGCGGGAGGCTACGAGCAGTACTTC. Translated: CASSILAGGYEQYF.